The T cell receptor (beta chain) under discussion was sequenced for a study of regulatory T cells in long-lasting Graves disease. The V gene lost 4 bases and the J gene lost 7 bases, with 11 bases spanning the gap. The germline V gene encodes CDR1 LGHNA and CDR2 YNFKEQ. The CDR3 is made up of 14 amino acids. The time point was: newly diagnosed GD, antithyroid drugs for less than 3 months. Construction of the TCR library relied on RNA isolated from PBMCs. Arm-PCR with iRepertoire HTBI primers amplified the CDR3 regions for these TCR beta libraries. TCRdb re-analysed the multiplex PCR reads in MiXCR, keeping a single row per CDR3 protein. The data show more than 300,000 distinct CDR3 sequences, around 15% seen once. These sequences were also reported in another study, on T cells in Graves' hyperthyroidism and ophthalmopathy.

The material sequenced was peripheral blood mononuclear cells (PBMCs), taken at new diagnosis, from a patient treated with antithyroid drugs. This rearrangement joins TRBV4-2 to TRBJ1-6, with a weak D call TRBD1 (5 bases). The origin of this receptor is a young woman with Graves disease. This CDR3 reads CASSPGRSNSPLHF. CDR3 coding DNA: TGTGCCAGCAGCCCGGGACGGTCCAATTCACCCCTCCACTTT.